This record covers a single T cell receptor (beta chain). The data were produced by immunoSEQ multiplex PCR, yet TCRdb's version contains in-frame clones alone and is incomplete. Of about 20,000 clones in the sample, approximately 82% were seen once. This CDR3 region has 15 residues. CDR1 and CDR2 (germline): MNHNY, SVGAGI (reference sequence). Trimming cost V 2 bases and J 4 bases; bases outside gene matches: 5. The data stem from a study of OX40 agonist ivuxolimab in advanced cancers. Study information: Dose-escalation cases comprised hepatocellular carcinoma, melanoma, renal cell or head and neck cancer.

This specimen was CD4+ or CD8+ T cells sorted from blood, taken in a trial of the OX40 agonist ivuxolimab. The chain couples TRBV6-6 to TRBJ1-5; 7 bases map to TRBD1. The sequence was collected from an adult with an advanced solid tumor such as melanoma, head and neck, liver or kidney cancer. The CDR3 region is CASSYGQGGNQPQHF. The CDR3 coding sequence is TGTGCCAGCAGTTACGGGCAGGGGGGGAATCAGCCCCAGCATTTT.